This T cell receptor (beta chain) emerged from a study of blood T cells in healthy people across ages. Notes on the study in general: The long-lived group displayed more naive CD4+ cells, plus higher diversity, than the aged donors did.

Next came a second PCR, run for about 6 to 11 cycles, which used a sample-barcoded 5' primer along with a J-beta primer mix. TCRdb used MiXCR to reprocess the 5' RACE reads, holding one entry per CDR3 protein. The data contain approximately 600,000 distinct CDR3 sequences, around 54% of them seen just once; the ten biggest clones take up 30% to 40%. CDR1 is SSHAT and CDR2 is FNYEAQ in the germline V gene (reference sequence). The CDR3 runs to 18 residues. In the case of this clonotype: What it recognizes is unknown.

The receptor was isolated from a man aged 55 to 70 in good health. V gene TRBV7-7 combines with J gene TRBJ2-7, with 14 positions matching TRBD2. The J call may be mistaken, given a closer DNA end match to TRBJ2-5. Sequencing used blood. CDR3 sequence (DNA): TGTGCCAGCAGCTTCGGACTAGCGGGGGGCACGGTTGGAGAGACCCAGTACTTC. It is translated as CASSFGLAGGTVGETQYF.